Listed here are 5 T cell receptor beta chains from one sample, sequenced in a study of blood T cell repertoires in COVID-19. Here immunoSEQ multiplex PCR was the method, and the copy in TCRdb shows in-frame clones only, minus some. Among a few hundred thousand clones listed, 84% were seen once. Material: PBMCs or T cells enriched from blood (not recorded which). The source is a man aged 45-60 years who had recovered from COVID-19.

The table lists this clone with a count of one. This chain connects TRBV18 to TRBJ1-1; TRBD1 aligns across 7 bases. V lost 0 bases, J lost 0 bases, and 7 bases stayed unmatched. The CDR3 runs to 17 residues. Germline CDR1 and CDR2: KGHSH and LQKENI. DNA for the CDR3: TGTGCCAGCTCACCACCGGCAGGGGGAAACATGAACACTGAAGCTTTCTTT. The encoded protein is CASSPPAGGNMNTEAFF.

This chain connects TRBV3-1 (or the pseudogene TRBV3-2) to TRBJ2-1; TRBD2 agrees at 8 bases. The CDR3 totals 17 residues. Germline values: CDR1 LGHDT, CDR2 YNNKEL (reference sequence). V lost 3 bases to trimming and J lost 9 bases; unmatched junction nucleotides: 16. The DNA of the CDR3 is TGTGCCAGCAGCCACCCGAGCGGGAGAGGAAGGCGGAGTGAGCAGTTCTTC. Amino acids: CASSHPSGRGRRSEQFF.

This chain connects TRBV7-2 to TRBJ2-7; TRBD1 matches 7 bases. V lost 5 bases to trimming and J lost 0 bases; unmatched junction nucleotides: 7. The CDR3 has 15 amino acids. Germline CDR1 SGHTA, CDR2 FQGNSA. CDR3 sequence: CASSPRTGYSYEQYF. CDR3 coding DNA: TGTGCCAGCAGCCCCCGGACAGGCTACTCCTACGAGCAGTACTTC. Together with reference TRBV7-2 and TRBJ2-7, the CDR3 gives the full variable domain: GAGVSQSPSNKVTEKGKDVELRCDPISGHTALYWYRQSLGQGLEFLIYFQGNSAPDKSGLPSDRFSAERTGGSVSTLTIQRTQQEDSAVYLCASSPRTGYSYEQYFGPGTRLTVT.

The chain is built from TRBV5-1 and TRBJ1-6, with 7 positions matching TRBD1. Looked up from germline, CDR1 is SGHRS and CDR2 is YFSETQ. Losses at the gene ends were 0 bases for V and 5 bases for J; bases not matched to a gene: 5. CDR3 length: 16 amino acids. The CDR3 DNA is TGCGCCAGCAGCTTGGCCAAGGGACAGCATAATTCACCCCTCCACTTT. The encoded protein is CASSLAKGQHNSPLHF.

There are a few counts of this clone. This rearrangement joins TRBV24-1 to TRBJ1-5, with a possible D match to TRBD1 (5 bases). Between the trimmed V and J ends, which lost 4 bases and 9 bases, there was a span of 9 bases. CDR3 length: 12 residues. Germline V CDR1 and CDR2: KGHDR, SFDVKD. The CDR3 region is CATSEGQGPQHF. The CDR3, as DNA: TGTGCCACCAGTGAGGGCCAGGGGCCCCAGCATTTT.